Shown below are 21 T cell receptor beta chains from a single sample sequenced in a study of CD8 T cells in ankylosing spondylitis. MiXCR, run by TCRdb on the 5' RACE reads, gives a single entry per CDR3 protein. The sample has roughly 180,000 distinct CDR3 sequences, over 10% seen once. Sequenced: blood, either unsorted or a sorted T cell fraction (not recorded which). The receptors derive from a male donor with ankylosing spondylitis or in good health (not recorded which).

The CDR3 sequence is CASSLVSVNTEAFF. CDR3 in DNA: TGTGCCAGCAGCTTAGTTTCCGTGAACACTGAAGCTTTCTTT. The chain employs TRBV7-9 and TRBJ1-1; unclear D gene. The CDR3 is 14 amino acids. Germline CDR1 reads SEHNR; CDR2 reads FQNEAQ (reference sequence). V lost 1 base to trimming and J lost 0 bases, with 6 bases between them.

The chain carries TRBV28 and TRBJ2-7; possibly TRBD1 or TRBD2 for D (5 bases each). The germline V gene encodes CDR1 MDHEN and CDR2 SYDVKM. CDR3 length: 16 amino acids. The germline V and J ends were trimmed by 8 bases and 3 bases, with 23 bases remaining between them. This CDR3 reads CASVGTPDTRFYEQYF. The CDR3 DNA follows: TGTGCCAGCGTCGGGACCCCCGATACCAGGTTCTACGAGCAGTACTTC.

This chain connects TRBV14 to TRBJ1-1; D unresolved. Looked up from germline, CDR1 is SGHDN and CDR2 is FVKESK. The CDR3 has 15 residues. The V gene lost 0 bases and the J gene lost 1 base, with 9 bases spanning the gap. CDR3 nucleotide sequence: TGTGCCAGCAGCCAAGAAATGGGCCCGAACACTGAAGCTTTCTTT. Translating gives CASSQEMGPNTEAFF.

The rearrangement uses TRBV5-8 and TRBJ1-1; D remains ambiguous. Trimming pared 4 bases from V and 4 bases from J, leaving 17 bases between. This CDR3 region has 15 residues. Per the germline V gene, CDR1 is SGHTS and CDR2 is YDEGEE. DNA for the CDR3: TGTGCCAGCAGCCTTACCGGACTGGGCGGCACTGAAGCTTTCTTT. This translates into CASSLTGLGGTEAFF.

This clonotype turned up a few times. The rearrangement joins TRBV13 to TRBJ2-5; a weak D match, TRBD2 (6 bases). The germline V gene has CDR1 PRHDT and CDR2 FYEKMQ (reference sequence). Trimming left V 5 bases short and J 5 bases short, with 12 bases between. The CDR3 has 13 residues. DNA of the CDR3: TGTGCCAGCAGCCCCCGGGACTTGGAGACCCAGTACTTC. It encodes CASSPRDLETQYF.

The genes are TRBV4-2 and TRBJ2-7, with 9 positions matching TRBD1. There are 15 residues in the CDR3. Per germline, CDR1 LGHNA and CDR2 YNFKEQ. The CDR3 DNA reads TGTGCTACCGGCAATTCGGGACAGGGAACCTACGAGCAGTACTTC. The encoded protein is CATGNSGQGTYEQYF.

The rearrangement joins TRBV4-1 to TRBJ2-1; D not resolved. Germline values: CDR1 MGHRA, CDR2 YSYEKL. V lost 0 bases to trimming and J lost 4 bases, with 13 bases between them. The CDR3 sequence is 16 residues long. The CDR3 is CASSQDLITIYNEQFF. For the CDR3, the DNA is TGCGCCAGCAGCCAAGATCTAATTACTATATACAATGAGCAGTTCTTC.

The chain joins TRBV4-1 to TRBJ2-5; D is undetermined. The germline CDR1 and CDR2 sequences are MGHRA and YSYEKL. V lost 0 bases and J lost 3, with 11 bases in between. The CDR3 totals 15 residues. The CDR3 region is CASSQEAGLEETQYF. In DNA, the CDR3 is TGCGCCAGCAGCCAAGAAGCCGGCCTTGAAGAGACCCAGTACTTC.

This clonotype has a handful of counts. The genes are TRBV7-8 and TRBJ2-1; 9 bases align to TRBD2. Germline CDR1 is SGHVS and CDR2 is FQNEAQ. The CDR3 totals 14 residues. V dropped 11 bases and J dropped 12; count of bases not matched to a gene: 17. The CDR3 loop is CACRARGGVKGQFF. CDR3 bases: TGTGCCTGCCGAGCGCGGGGGGGCGTTAAGGGGCAGTTCTTC. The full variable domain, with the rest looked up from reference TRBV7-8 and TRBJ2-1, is GAGVSQSPRYKVAKRGQDVALRCDPISGHVSLFWYQQALGQGPEFLTYFQNEAQLDKSGLPSDRFFAERPEGSVSTLKIQRTQQEDSAVYLCACRARGGVKGQFFGPGTRLTVL.

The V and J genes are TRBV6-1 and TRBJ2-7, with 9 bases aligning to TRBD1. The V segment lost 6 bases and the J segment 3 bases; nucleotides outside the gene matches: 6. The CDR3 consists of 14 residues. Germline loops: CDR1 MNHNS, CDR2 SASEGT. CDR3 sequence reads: CASRGQGSYYEQYF. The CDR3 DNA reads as TGTGCCAGCAGGGGACAGGGATCTTACTACGAGCAGTACTTC.

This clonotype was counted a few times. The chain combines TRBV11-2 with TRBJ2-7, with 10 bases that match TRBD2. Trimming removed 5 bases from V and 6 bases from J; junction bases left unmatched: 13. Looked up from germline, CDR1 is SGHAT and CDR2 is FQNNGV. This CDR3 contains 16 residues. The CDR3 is CASSLAGASGSVEQYF. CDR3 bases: TGTGCCAGCAGCCTGGCCGGGGCTAGCGGGAGTGTCGAGCAGTACTTC.

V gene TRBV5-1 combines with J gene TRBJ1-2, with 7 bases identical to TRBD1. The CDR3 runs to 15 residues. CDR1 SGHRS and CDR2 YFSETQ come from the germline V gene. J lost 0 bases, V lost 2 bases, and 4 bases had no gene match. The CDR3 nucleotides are TGCGCCAGCAGCTTAAACAGGGGAGCTAACTATGGCTACACCTTC. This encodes CASSLNRGANYGYTF.

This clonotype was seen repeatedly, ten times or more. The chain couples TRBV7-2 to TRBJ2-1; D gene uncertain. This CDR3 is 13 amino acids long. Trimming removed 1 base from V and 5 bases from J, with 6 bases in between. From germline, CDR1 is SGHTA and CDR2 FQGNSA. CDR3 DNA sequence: TGTGCCAGCAGCTTAGTGTCTCACAATGAGCAGTTCTTC. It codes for CASSLVSHNEQFF.

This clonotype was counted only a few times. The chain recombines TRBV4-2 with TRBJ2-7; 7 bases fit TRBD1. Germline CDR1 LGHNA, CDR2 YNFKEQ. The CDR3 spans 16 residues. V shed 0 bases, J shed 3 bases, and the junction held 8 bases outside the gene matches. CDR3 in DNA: TGTGCCAGCAGCCAAGATTTAATGGGGACAGACTACGAGCAGTACTTC. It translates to CASSQDLMGTDYEQYF.

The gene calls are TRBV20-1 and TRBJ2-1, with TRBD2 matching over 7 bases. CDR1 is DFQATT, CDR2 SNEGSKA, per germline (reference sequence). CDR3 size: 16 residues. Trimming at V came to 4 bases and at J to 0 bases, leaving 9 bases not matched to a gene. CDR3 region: CSATDRDYFSYNEQFF. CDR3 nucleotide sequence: TGCAGTGCTACCGATAGGGACTATTTCTCCTACAATGAGCAGTTCTTC.

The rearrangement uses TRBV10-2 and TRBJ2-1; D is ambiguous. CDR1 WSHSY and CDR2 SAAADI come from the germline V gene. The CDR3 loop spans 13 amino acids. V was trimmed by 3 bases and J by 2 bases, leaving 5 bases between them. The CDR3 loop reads CASSDDPYNEQFF. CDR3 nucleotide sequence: TGCGCCAGCAGTGATGACCCCTACAATGAGCAGTTCTTC.

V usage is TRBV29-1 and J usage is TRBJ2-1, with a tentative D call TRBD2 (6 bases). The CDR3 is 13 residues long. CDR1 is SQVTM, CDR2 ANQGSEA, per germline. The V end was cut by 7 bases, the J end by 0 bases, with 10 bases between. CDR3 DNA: TGCAGCGGGCGGGACGGCTCCTACAATGAGCAGTTCTTC. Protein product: CSGRDGSYNEQFF.

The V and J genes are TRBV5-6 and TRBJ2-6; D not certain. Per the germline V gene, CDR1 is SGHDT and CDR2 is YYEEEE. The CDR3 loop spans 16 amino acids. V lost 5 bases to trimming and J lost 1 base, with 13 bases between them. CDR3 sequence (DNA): TGTGCCAGCAGTTCCGGTGGGGTGTCTGGGGCCAACGTCCTGACTTTC. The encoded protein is CASSSGGVSGANVLTF.

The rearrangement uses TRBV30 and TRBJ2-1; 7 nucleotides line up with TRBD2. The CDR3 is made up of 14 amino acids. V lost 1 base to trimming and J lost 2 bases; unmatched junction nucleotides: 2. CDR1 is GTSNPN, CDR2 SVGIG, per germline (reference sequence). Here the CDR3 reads CAWSALAAYNEQFF. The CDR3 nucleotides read TGTGCCTGGAGTGCCCTAGCGGCCTACAATGAGCAGTTCTTC.

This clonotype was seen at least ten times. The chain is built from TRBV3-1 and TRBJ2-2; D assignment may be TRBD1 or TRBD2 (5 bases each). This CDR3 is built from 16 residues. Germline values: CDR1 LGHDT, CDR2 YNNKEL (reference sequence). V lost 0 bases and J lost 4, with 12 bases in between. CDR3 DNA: TGTGCCAGCAGCCAAGATTGGGGGAGCGGCACCGGGGAGCTGTTTTTT. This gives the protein CASSQDWGSGTGELFF.

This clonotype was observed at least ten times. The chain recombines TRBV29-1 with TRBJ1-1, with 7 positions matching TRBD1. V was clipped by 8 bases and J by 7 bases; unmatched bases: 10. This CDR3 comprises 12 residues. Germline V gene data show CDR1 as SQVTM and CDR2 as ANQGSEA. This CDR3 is CSCQGGIGEAFF. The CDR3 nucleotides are TGCAGCTGCCAGGGGGGAATTGGTGAAGCTTTCTTT.